These 5 T cell receptor beta chains originate from one sample sequenced in a study of T cells in Graves' hyperthyroidism and ophthalmopathy. The source material, RNA transcripts, was used to amplify TCR beta CDR3 regions. The HTBI set primed first-round TCR CDR3 RT-PCR. TCRdb recomputed calls from the multiplex PCR reads with MiXCR, one row per CDR3 protein. The table lists about 360,000 distinct CDR3 sequences, 13% of them singletons. Sequencing was performed on blood. The origin of the receptors is a woman under 30 with Graves' hyperthyroidism.

This chain uses TRBV20-1 with TRBJ1-2; a weak D match, TRBD1 (5 bases). With 3 bases removed from V and 8 bases from J, the gap between germline ends came to 19 bases. The CDR3 is 14 residues long. Per the germline V gene, CDR1 is DFQATT and CDR2 is SNEGSKA (reference sequence). The CDR3 DNA follows: TGCAGTGCTAGCAGCGACACAGCGAGGGGCGGCTACACCTTC. This translates into CSASSDTARGGYTF.

This clonotype appeared many times. The chain joins TRBV29-1 to TRBJ2-5; no clear D. Germline loops: CDR1 SQVTM, CDR2 ANQGSEA. Trimming cost V 4 bases and J 5 bases, with 11 bases left between them. The length of the CDR3 is 12 residues. As DNA, the CDR3 is TGCAGCGTTGCGGTGGTCGCGGAGACCCAGTACTTC. The encoded protein is CSVAVVAETQYF.

This clonotype was found many times. The chain uses TRBV5-1 and TRBJ1-2, with 9 bases that match TRBD1. This CDR3 has 17 residues. The J segment lost 0 bases and the V segment lost 0 bases, leaving 6 bases of the junction unmatched. CDR1 and CDR2 from the germline V gene are SGHRS and YFSETQ. The CDR3 DNA reads as TGCGCCAGCAGCTTGGGAGCCACAGGGGGCTCTAACTATGGCTACACCTTC. Its translation: CASSLGATGGSNYGYTF.

This clonotype was seen a few times. The chain links TRBV10-3 to TRBJ1-2; unclear D gene. In germline, CDR1 is ENHRY, CDR2 SYGVKD. CDR3 length: 12 amino acids. Trimming stripped 0 bases from V and 14 bases from J, with 13 bases between. In DNA, the CDR3 is TGTGCCATCAGTGAGTCAGGGCAGGAACAGACCTTC. It translates to CAISESGQEQTF.

The chain employs TRBV12-3 or TRBV12-4 and TRBJ2-3, with D possibly matching TRBD2 (5 bases). With 7 bases removed from V and 5 bases from J, the gap between germline ends came to 19 bases. The length of the CDR3 is 15 residues. The CDR3 reads CASTTRRTEQDTQYF. CDR3 DNA sequence: TGTGCCAGCACCACTCGCCGGACTGAGCAAGATACGCAGTATTTT.